What follows describes a single TCR beta chain. There are a few counts of this clone. Its antigen is unknown. Base qualities are not recorded, but no much larger clone differs from it by a single base. At one collaborating source in Seattle, patients were enrolled during active infection and were followed longitudinally through the course of disease. Each collaborating institution followed its own protocols to collect whole blood in K2EDTA tubes. For TCRbeta analysis, collaborators shipped samples as frozen whole blood, isolated PBMCs, or DNA extracted from either of those sample types. This record comes from a study of blood T cell repertoires in COVID-19 (dated by TCRdb to the early 2020s). For the study in its entirety: Collaborator samples came from the United States, Italy and Spain and covered acute and convalescent phases of COVID-19. The prospective study material was composed of cDNA or gDNA derived from T cells, B-cell-depleted T cells, or PBMCs. Deeply sampled blood TCRbeta repertoires from subjects exposed to, actively infected with, or recovered from COVID-19 were included in the dataset. The repertoires were released in a freely available public database intended as a resource for research on the immune response to SARS-CoV-2. Samples were obtained from the ongoing ImmuneRACE study (first 160 participants) and from about 1,300 subjects provided by 6 global collaborators. Nearly every sample came with metadata listing a de-identified subject ID, COVID-19 status, age in years and sex. Where HLA class I and class II types were available, the types were taken from metadata supplied by the sample provider, not from assay-based typing. Study-level results and caveats: The amount of clinical and demographic metadata varied by source and participant and was provided uncurated.

The immunoSEQ Assay, a bias-controlled multiplex PCR, was used to amplify TCRbeta CDR3 regions from genomic DNA. For the original study's pipeline: The number of nucleated cells in each sample was estimated from the amplification of reference gene primers within the assay. To quantify the absolute abundance of each unique TCRbeta CDR3 rearrangement, sequence reads were collapsed and filtered. For each sample, productive Simpson clonality was calculated by taking the square root of Simpson's diversity index across productive rearrangements. The immuneACCESS repertoire file appears here via TCRdb, limited to in-frame rearrangements. These files lack a portion of the clones; in checked studies, under half of the deficit traces to unresolved V genes, and the cause of the others is not known. The V and J calls and the clone size are those of that table, but D and trimming were determined from the DNA. Within this sample are 150,000 to 200,000 clones, with around nine tenths of them counted one time only. Of the sample, about 12% is held by the ten largest clones.

V and J are trimmed by 4 bases and 10 bases, and the gene matches miss 8 bases of the junction. The germline V gene (reference sequence) specifies GTSNPN as CDR1 and SVGIG as CDR2. From the cysteine through the phenylalanine, the CDR3 covers 15 amino acids. Here the CDR3 DNA is all that survives: 45 bases in frame from base 1. Recombination connected TRBV30 to TRBJ1-6; TRBD1 lines up with 12 middle nucleotides. The receptor was isolated from a woman in her 70s with COVID-19, enrolled during active disease. The sequenced sample consisted of peripheral blood. The CDR3 in this case is CAWNSGTGGLSPLHF. In nucleotide form, the sequence is TGTGCCTGGAACTCCGGGACAGGGGGCTTATCACCCCTCCACTTT.